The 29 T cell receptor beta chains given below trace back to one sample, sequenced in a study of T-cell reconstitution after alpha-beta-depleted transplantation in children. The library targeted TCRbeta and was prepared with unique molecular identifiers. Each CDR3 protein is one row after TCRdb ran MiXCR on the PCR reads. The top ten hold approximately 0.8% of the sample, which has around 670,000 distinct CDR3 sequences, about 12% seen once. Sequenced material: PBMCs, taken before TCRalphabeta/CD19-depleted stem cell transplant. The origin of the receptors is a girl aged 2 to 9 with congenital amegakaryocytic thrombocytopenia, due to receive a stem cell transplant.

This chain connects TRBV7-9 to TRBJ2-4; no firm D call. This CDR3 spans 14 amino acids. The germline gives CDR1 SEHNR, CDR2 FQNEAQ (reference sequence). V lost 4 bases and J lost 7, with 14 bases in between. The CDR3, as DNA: TGTGCCAGCAGCTCCCCCGAAGGGCGGAACATTCAGTACTTC. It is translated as CASSSPEGRNIQYF.

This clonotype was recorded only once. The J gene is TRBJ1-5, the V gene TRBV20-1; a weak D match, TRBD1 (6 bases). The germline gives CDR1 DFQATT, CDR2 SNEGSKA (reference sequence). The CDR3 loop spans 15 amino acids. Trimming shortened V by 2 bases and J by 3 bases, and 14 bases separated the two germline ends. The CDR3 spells CSARWAGADNQPQHF. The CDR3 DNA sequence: TGCAGTGCTAGATGGGCAGGGGCCGACAATCAGCCCCAGCATTTT.

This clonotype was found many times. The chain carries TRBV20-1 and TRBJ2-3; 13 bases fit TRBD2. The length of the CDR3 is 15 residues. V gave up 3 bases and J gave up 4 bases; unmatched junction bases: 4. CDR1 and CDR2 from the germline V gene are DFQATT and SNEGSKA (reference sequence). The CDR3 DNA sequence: TGCAGTGCTAGTGAAACTAGCGGGAGGGCAGATACGCAGTATTTT. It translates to CSASETSGRADTQYF.

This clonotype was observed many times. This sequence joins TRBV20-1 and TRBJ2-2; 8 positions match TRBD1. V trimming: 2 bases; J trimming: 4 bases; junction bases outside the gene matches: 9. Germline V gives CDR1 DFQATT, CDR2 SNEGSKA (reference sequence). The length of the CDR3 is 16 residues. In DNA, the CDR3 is TGCAGTGCTAGATCGGTCGGGACAGGCGGCACCGGGGAGCTGTTTTTT. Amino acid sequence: CSARSVGTGGTGELFF.

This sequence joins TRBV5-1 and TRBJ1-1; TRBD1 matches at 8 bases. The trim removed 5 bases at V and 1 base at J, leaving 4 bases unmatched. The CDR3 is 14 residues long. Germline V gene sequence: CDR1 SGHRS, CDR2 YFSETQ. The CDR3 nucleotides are TGCGCCAGCAGATTTGGACAGGGGAACACTGAAGCTTTCTTT. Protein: CASRFGQGNTEAFF.

CDR3: CASSLGQGLSSPLHF. In DNA form, the CDR3 reads TGTGCCAGCAGTTTAGGACAGGGTTTAAGTTCACCCCTCCACTTT. The chain couples TRBV27 to TRBJ1-6; 8 bases are a match to TRBD1. The trim removed 2 bases at V and 9 bases at J, leaving 6 bases unmatched. The CDR3 is 15 residues long. Germline CDR1 reads MNHEY; CDR2 reads SMNVEV (reference sequence).

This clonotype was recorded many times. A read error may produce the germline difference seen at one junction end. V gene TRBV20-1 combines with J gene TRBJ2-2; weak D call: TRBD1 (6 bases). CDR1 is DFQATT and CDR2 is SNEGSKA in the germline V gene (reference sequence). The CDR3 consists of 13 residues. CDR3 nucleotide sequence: TGCAGTGCTAGTCGGGACAACAGCGGGGAGCTGTTTTTT. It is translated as CSASRDNSGELFF.

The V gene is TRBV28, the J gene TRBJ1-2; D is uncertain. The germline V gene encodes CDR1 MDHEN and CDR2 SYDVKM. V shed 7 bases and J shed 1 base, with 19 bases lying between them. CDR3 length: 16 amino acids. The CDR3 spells CASTPFSRGFNYGYTF. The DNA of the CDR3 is TGTGCCAGCACCCCTTTTTCTCGGGGATTTAACTATGGCTACACCTTC.

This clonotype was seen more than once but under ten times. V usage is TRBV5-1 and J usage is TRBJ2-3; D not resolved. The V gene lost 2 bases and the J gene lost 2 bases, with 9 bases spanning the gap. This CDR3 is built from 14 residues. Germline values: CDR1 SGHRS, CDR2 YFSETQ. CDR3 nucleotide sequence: TGCGCCAGCAGCTTCTTTTTTACCACAGATACGCAGTATTTT. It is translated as CASSFFFTTDTQYF.

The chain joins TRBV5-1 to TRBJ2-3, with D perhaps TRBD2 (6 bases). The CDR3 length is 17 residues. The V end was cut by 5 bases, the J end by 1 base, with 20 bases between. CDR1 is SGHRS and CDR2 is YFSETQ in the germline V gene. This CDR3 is CASSPPLAREGTDTQYF. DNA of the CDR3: TGCGCCAGCAGTCCTCCCCTAGCGCGAGAGGGCACAGATACGCAGTATTTT.

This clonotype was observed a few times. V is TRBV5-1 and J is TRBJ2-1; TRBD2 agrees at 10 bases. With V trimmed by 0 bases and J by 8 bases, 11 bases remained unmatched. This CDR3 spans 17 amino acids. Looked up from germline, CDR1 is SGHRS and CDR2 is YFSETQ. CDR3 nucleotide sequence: TGCGCCAGCAGCTTGGCCAATGGTAGCGGGAGGCGCCATGAGCAGTTCTTC. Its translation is CASSLANGSGRRHEQFF.

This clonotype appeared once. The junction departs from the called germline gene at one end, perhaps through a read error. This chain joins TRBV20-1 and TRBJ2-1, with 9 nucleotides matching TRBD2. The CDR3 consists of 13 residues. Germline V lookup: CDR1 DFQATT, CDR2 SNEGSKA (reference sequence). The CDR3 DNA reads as TGCAGTGCTAGAGACTTATGGGGGACTAGCCTACATTTC. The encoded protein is CSARDLWGTSLHF.

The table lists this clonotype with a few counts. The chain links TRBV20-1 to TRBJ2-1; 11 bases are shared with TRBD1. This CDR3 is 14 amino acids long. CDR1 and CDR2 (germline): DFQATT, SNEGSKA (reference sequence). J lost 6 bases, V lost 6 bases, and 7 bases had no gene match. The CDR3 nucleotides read TGCAGTGCGCCTTGGGACAGGGGGTTCAATGAGCAGTTCTTC. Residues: CSAPWDRGFNEQFF.

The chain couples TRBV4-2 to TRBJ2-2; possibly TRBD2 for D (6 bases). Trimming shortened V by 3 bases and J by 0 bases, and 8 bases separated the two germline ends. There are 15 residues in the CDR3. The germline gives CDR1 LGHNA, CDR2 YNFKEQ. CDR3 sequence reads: CASSQGGTNTGELFF. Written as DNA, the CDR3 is TGTGCCAGCAGCCAGGGCGGGACGAACACCGGGGAGCTGTTTTTT.

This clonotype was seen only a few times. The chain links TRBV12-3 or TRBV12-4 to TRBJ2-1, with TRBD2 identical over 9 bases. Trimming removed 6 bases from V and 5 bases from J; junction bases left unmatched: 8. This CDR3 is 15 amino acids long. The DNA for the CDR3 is TGTGCCAGCAGAGGCGAGCGGGAGGAAAACAATGAGCAGTTCTTC. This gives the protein CASRGEREENNEQFF.

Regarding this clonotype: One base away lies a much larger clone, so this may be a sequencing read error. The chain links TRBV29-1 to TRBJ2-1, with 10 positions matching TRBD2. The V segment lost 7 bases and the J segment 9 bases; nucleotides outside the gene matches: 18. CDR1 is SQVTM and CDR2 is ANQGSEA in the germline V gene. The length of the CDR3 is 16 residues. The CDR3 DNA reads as TGCAGCGCGCCGACTAGCGGGCATATCGTATTCGTTGAGCAGTTCTTC. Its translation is CSAPTSGHIVFVEQFF.

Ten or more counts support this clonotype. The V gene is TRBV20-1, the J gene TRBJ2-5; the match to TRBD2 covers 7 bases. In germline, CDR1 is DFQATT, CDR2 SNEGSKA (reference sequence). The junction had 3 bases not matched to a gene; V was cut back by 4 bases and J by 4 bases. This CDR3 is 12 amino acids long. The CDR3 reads CSAKRGPETQYF. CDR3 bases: TGCAGTGCTAAGCGGGGTCCAGAGACCCAGTACTTC.

The DNA of the CDR3 is TGTGCCAGCAGCCAACTAGCGGGAGGCAGGAATACGCAGTATTTT. Residues: CASSQLAGGRNTQYF. J is TRBJ2-3 and V is TRBV7-8, with TRBD2 identical over 12 bases. J gave up 7 bases and V 5 bases, and 7 bases lay outside the gene matches. The germline V gene has CDR1 SGHVS and CDR2 FQNEAQ. The CDR3 runs to 15 residues.

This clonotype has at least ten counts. CDR3 bases: TGCAGTGCTAGTAACGGTTATAGCAATCAGCCCCAGCATTTT. Residues: CSASNGYSNQPQHF. The chain has TRBV20-1 and TRBJ1-5, with D uncertain. The germline V gene encodes CDR1 DFQATT and CDR2 SNEGSKA (reference sequence). This CDR3 contains 14 residues. V was trimmed by 3 bases and J by 0 bases, leaving 9 bases between them.

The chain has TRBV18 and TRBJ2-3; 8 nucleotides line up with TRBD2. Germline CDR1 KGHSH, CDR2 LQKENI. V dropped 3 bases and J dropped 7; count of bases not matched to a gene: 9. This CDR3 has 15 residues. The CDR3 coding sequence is TGTGCCAGCTCACCTTTTAGCGGGACTAGAAATACGCAGTATTTT. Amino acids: CASSPFSGTRNTQYF.

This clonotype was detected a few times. In DNA form, the CDR3 reads TGTGCCAGCAGCTTGGCTGTGGAATACAATGAGCAGTTCTTC. It translates to CASSLAVEYNEQFF. The chain uses TRBV5-6 and TRBJ2-1, with D unclear. CDR1 is SGHDT and CDR2 is YYEEEE in the germline V gene. Trimming took 0 bases from V and 4 from J, leaving 8 bases between them. The CDR3 loop spans 14 amino acids. Drawing the rest from reference TRBV5-6 and TRBJ2-1, the complete variable domain is DAGVTQSPTHLIKTRGQQVTLRCSPKSGHDTVSWYQQALGQGPQFIFQYYEEEERQRGNFPDRFSGHQFPNYSSELNVNALLLGDSALYLCASSLAVEYNEQFFGPGTRLTVL.

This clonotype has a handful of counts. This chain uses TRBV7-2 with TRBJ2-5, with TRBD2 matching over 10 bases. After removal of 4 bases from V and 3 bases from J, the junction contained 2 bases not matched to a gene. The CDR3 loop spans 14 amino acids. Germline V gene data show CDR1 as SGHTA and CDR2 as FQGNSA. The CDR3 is CASSSLAGKETQYF. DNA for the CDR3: TGTGCCAGCAGCTCACTAGCGGGAAAAGAGACCCAGTACTTC.

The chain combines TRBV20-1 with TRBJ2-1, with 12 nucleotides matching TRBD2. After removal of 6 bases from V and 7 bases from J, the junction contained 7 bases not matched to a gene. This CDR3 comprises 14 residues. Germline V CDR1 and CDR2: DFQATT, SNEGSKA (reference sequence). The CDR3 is CSAKTSGSRNEQFF. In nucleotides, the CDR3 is TGCAGTGCAAAGACTAGCGGGAGTCGGAATGAGCAGTTCTTC.

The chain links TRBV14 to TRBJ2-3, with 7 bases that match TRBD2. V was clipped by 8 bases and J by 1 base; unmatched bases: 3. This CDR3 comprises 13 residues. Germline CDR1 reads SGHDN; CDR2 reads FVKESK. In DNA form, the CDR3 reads TGTGCCAGCGGAGCGGGACGCACAGATACGCAGTATTTT. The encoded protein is CASGAGRTDTQYF.

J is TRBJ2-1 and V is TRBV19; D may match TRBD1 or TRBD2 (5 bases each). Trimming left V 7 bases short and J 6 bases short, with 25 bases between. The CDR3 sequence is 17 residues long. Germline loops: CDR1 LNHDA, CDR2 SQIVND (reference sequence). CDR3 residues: CASTHGHRGLEGNEQFF. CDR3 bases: TGTGCCAGTACCCACGGTCACCGGGGCCTAGAAGGCAATGAGCAGTTCTTC.

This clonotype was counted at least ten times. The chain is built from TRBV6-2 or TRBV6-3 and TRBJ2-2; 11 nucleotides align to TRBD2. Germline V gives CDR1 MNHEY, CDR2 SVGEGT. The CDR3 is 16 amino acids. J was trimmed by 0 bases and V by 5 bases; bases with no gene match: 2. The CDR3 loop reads CASSRLAGTNTGELFF. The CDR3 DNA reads TGTGCCAGCAGTAGACTAGCGGGGACGAACACCGGGGAGCTGTTTTTT.

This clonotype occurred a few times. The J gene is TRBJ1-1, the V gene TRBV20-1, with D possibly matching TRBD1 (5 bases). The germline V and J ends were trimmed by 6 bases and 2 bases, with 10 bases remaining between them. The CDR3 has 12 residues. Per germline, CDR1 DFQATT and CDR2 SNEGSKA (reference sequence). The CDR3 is CSAIGGNTEAFF. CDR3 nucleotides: TGCAGTGCGATCGGGGGTAACACTGAAGCTTTCTTT.

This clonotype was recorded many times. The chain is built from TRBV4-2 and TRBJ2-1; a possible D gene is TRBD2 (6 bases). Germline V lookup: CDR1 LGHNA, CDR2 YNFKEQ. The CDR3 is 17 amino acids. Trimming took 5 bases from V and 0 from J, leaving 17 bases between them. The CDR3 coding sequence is TGTGCCAGCAGCGGGGGATTGGCGGGGAGCTCCTACAATGAGCAGTTCTTC. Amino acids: CASSGGLAGSSYNEQFF.

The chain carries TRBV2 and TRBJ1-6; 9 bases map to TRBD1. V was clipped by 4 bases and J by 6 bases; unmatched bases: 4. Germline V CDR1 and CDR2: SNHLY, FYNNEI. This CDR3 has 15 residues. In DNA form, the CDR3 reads TGTGCCAGCAGTGGACAGGGGGTAGTTAATTCACCCCTCCACTTT. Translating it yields CASSGQGVVNSPLHF.